This entry describes one T cell receptor (beta chain). Unmatched junction bases numbered 13, after V lost 3 bases and J lost 3 bases. Germline V gene sequence: CDR1 MDHEN, CDR2 SYDVKM. This CDR3 has 17 amino acids. The sample originates from a study of T cell responses to AZD1222 COVID-19 vaccine. Generated by immunoSEQ multiplex PCR, the TCRdb table keeps only in-frame clones and is missing some. The table shows some 140,000 clones, with more than 85% occurring only once. The clonotype comes from an adult in good health. The J gene is TRBJ1-1, the V gene TRBV28; 7 nucleotides line up with TRBD1. The sequenced sample was peripheral blood, obtained on day 0 of AZD1222 vaccination. The chain's CDR3 is CASSFPDRSGSDTEAFF. CDR3 DNA: TGTGCCAGCAGTTTCCCGGACAGGTCGGGTTCGGACACTGAAGCTTTCTTT.